Below, one T cell receptor (beta chain) is given with its context. How the authors handled the data: Reference gene primers were amplified, and this amplification served to estimate nucleated cell counts. Assay used: immunoSEQ multiplex PCR; TCRdb lists only in-frame clones, some missing. V, J and clone size reflect that table, while D and trimming were determined from the DNA. The sample includes some 530,000 clones, 80% to 90% of them seen just once. This sample is part of a study of blood T cell repertoires in COVID-19. In the study overall: The samples span acute and convalescent COVID-19 from the United States, Italy and Spain. The analysed material was cDNA or gDNA that came from T cells, B-cell-depleted T cells, or PBMCs.

This CDR3 is 16 amino acids long. V lost 3 bases and J 1 base, leaving 13 bases between the germline ends. Germline loops: CDR1 KGHDR, CDR2 SFDVKD. This receptor was taken from a human donor in a cohort sampled during active COVID-19. The chain has TRBV24-1 and TRBJ2-3, with a weak D call TRBD1 (6 bases). Sequenced sample: peripheral blood. This chain's CDR3 is CATSDPQGPGTDTQYF. For the CDR3, the DNA is TGTGCCACCAGTGATCCTCAGGGGCCCGGCACAGATACGCAGTATTTT.